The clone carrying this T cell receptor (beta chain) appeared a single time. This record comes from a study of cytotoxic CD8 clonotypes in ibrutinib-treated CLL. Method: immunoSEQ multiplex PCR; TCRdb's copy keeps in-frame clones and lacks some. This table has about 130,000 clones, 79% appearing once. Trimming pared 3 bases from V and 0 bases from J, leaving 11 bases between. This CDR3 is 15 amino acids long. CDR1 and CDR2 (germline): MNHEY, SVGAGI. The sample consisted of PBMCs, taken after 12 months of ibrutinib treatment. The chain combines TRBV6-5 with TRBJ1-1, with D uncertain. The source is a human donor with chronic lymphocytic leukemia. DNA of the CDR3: TGTGCCAGCAGTTATTCGGGCGGATTGAACACTGAAGCTTTCTTT. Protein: CASSYSGGLNTEAFF.